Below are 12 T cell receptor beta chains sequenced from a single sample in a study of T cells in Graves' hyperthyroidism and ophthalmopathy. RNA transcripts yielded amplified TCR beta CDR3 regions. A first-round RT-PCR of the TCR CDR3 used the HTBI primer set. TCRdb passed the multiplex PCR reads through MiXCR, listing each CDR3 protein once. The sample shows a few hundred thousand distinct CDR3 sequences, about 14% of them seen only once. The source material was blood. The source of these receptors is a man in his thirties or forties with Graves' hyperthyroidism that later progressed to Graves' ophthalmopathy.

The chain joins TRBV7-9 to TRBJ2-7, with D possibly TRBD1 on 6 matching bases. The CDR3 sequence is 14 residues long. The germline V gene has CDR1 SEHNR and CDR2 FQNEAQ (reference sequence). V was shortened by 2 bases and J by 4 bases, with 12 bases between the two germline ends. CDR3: CASSLSGRGYEQYF. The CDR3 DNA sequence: TGTGCCAGCAGCTTAAGTGGCAGGGGTTACGAGCAGTACTTC.

The CDR3 DNA sequence: TGTGCCATCAGTGACATAGGACCGGATACGCAGTATTTT. Protein sequence: CAISDIGPDTQYF. The chain links TRBV10-3 to TRBJ2-3; D unresolved. Trimming left V 3 bases short and J 6 bases short, with 10 bases between. The germline gives CDR1 ENHRY, CDR2 SYGVKD. The CDR3 extends over 13 amino acids.

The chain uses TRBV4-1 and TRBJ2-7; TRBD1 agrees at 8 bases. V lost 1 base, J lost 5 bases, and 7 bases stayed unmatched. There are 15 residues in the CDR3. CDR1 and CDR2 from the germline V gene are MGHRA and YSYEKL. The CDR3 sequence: CASSQGGTGANEQYF. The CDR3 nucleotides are TGCGCCAGCAGCCAAGGTGGGACAGGAGCGAACGAGCAGTACTTC.

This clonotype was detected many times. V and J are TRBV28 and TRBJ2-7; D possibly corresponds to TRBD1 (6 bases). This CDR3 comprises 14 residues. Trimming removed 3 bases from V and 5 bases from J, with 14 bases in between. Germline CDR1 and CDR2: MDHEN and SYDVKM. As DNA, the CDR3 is TGTGCCAGCAGTTTCACCGGGACAACCCACGAGCAGTACTTC. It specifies CASSFTGTTHEQYF.

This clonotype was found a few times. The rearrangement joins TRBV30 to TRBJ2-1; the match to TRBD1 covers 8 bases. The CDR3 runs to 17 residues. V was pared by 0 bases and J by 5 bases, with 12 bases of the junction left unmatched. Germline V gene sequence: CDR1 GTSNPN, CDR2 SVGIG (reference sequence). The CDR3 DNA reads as TGTGCCTGGAGTGTACGACAGGGGAGTTTTGGGGACAATGAGCAGTTCTTC. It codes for CAWSVRQGSFGDNEQFF.

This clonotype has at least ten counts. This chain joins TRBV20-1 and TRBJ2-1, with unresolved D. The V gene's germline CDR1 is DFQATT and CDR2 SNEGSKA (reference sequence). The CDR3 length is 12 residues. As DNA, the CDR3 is TGCAGCTTCCAGACCGAATACAATGAGCAGTTCTTC. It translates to CSFQTEYNEQFF.

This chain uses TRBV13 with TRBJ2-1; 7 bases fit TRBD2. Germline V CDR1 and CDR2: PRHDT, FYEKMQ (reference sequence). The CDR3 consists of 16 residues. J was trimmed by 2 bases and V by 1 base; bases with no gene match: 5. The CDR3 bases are TGTGCCAGCAGCTTAGAGGCGGGGGATCCCTACAATGAGCAGTTCTTC. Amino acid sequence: CASSLEAGDPYNEQFF.

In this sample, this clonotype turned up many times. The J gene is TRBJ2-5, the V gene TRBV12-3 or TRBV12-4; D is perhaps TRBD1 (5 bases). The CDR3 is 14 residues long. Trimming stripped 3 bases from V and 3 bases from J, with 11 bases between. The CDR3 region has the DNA TGTGCCAGCAGTTTGGGCAGGGCAAAAGAGACCCAGTACTTC. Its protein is CASSLGRAKETQYF.

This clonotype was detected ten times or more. DNA for the CDR3: TGTGCCATCAGTTCGAGGGGGAGCACTGAAGCTTTCTTT. Its translation is CAISSRGSTEAFF. J is TRBJ1-1 and V is TRBV10-3, with a possible D match to TRBD1 (6 bases). The CDR3 consists of 13 residues. The V gene lost 5 bases and the J gene lost 4 bases, with 11 bases spanning the gap. CDR1 and CDR2 from the germline V gene are ENHRY and SYGVKD.

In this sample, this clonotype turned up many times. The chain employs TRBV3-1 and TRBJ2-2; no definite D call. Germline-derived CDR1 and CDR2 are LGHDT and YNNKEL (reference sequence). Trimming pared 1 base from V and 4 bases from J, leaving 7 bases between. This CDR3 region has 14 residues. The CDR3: CASSQVSVTGELFF. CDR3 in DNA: TGTGCCAGCAGCCAAGTGAGCGTCACCGGGGAGCTGTTTTTT.

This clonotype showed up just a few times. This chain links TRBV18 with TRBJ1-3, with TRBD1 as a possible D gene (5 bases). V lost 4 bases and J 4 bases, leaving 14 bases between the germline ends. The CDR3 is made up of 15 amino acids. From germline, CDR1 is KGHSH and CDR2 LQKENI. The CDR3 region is CASSRDRDGGNTIYF. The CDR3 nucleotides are TGTGCCAGCTCACGGGACCGGGACGGCGGAAACACCATATATTTT.

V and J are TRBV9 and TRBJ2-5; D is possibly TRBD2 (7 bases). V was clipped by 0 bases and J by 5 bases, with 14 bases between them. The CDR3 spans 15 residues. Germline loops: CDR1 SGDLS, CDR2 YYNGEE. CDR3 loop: CASSVGVGGGETQYF. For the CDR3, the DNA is TGTGCCAGCAGCGTAGGCGTTGGGGGGGGCGAGACCCAGTACTTC.